Below, one T cell receptor beta chain is given with its context. Antigen unknown. Collection of blood occurred at baseline, at cycle 4 day 1, and at cycle 7 day 1. The sample is drawn from a study of OX40 agonist ivuxolimab in advanced cancers. Overall study context: A diagnosis of hepatocellular carcinoma, melanoma, renal cell or head and neck cancer was present in dose-escalation patients. Under the entry rules, prior anti-PD-1, anti-PD-L1 or anti-CTLA-4 therapy was allowed, and about 40% had some.

TCRdb keeps only in-frame clones here, not all; method: immunoSEQ multiplex PCR. The table includes roughly 60,000 clones, 85% detected once. General study findings and limits: At 0.1 to 3.0 mg/kg and by week 6, CD4+ and CD8+ T cells in the blood had expanded clonally.

Trimming removed 2 bases from V and 5 bases from J, with 6 bases in between. The V gene's germline CDR1 is MDHEN and CDR2 SYDVKM. The CDR3 extends over 12 amino acids. The rearrangement links TRBV28 to TRBJ2-5; D remains ambiguous. The sequence derives from an adult with an advanced solid tumor such as melanoma, head and neck, liver or kidney cancer. The sequencing here drew on CD4+ or CD8+ T cells sorted from blood, taken in a trial of the OX40 agonist ivuxolimab. For the CDR3, the DNA is TGTGCCAGCAGTTTACGCCCCGAGACCCAGTACTTC. It specifies CASSLRPETQYF.